The sequence of this TCR beta chain was determined in a study of blood T cell repertoires in COVID-19. About the study: Donors in the United States, Italy and Spain gave samples during acute or convalescent COVID-19. PBMCs, B-cell-depleted T cells, or T cells were the source of the cDNA or gDNA that made up the material.

The junction had 8 bases not matched to a gene; V was cut back by 5 bases and J by 0 bases. This CDR3 region has 16 residues. The germline V gene encodes CDR1 GTSNPN and CDR2 SVGIG (reference sequence). Per the authors' pipeline: Estimated nucleated cell counts came from reference gene primer amplification. The data were produced by immunoSEQ multiplex PCR, yet TCRdb's version contains in-frame clones alone and is incomplete. Clone size and V and J calls were adopted from that table, with D and trimming inferred from the DNA. Of 200,000 to 300,000 clones in the sample, roughly four fifths were seen once.

Sequencing was carried out using peripheral blood. The V gene is TRBV30, the J gene TRBJ1-5, with 9 bases that match TRBD1. The TCR was taken from a woman between 70 and 85 years old with acute or convalescent COVID-19. The CDR3 DNA is TGTGCCTGGTGGGACAGGGAACTCATTAGCAATCAGCCCCAGCATTTT. The encoded protein is CAWWDRELISNQPQHF.